The clone carrying this T cell receptor (beta chain) was picked up a small number of times. Its antigen is unidentified. This entry belongs to a study of T cell repertoires in cytomegalovirus infection. The wider study: TCR beta signatures that were public indicated CMV infection and matching HLA type. Study-wide points: CMV-specific TCR beta clonotypes restricted by HLA-C dominated the ex vivo response.

TCRdb re-called the reads with MiXCR, one entry per CDR3 protein. The sample includes approximately 700,000 distinct CDR3 sequences, approximately 40% of them seen just once. Between the trimmed V and J ends, which lost 6 bases and 9 bases, there was a span of 20 bases. The germline V gene encodes CDR1 SNHLY and CDR2 FYNNEI. The CDR3 spans 14 residues. This clonotype originated in a human donor in good health (CMV status not recorded). Some clones in this sample may be carry-over from other donors' samples. The V gene is TRBV2, the J gene TRBJ2-5; no clear D gene. Source material: PBMCs. The CDR3 sequence is CASRSPSPVDAQYF. The CDR3 DNA follows: TGTGCCAGCAGGAGTCCGAGCCCGGTTGACGCCCAGTACTTC.